The sequence of this T cell receptor beta chain was determined in a study of shared clonotypes between healthy human individuals. Study in general: Two women and a few men aged 18 to 49 served as donors.

Produced via immunoSEQ multiplex PCR; TCRdb's table is partial and in-frame only. The data show roughly 2.6 million clones, 85% to 95% seen once. This CDR3 is 14 amino acids long. Germline-derived CDR1 and CDR2 are ENHRY and SYGVKD. Trimming took 2 bases from V and 5 from J, leaving 12 bases between them. Sequencing used naive CD4+ T cells sorted from blood. Subset: CD45RA+ positively selected. This chain links TRBV10-3 with TRBJ1-1, with a possible D match to TRBD1 (5 bases). This receptor was obtained from a man aged 18 to 30 in good health. CDR3 sequence (DNA): TGTGCCATCAGTGAGGAACAGGTTCGAACTGAAGCTTTCTTT. Translation gives CAISEEQVRTEAFF.